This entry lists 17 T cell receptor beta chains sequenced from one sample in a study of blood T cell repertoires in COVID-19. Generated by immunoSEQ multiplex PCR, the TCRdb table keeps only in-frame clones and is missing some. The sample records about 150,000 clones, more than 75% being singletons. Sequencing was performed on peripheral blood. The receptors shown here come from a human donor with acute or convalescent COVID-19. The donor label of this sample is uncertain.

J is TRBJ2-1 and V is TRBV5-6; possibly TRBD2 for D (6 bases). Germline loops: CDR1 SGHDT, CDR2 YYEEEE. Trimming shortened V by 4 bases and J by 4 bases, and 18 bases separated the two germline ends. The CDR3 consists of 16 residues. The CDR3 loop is CASSRGRQRVYNEQFF. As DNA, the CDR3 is TGTGCCAGCAGCCGGGGTCGTCAGCGGGTTTACAATGAGCAGTTCTTC.

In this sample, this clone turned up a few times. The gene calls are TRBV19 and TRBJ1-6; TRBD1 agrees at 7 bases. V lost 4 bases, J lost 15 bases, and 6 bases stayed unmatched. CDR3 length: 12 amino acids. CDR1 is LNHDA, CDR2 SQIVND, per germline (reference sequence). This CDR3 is CASSTRQGGLHF. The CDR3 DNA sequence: TGTGCCAGTAGTACCCGACAGGGCGGCCTCCACTTT.

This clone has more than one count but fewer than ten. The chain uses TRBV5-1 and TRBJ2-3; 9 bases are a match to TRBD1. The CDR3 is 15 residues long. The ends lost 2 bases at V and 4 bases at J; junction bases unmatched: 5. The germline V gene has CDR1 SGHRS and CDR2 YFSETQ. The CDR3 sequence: CASSLTRQGADTQYF. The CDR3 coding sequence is TGCGCCAGCAGCTTAACAAGACAGGGGGCAGATACGCAGTATTTT.

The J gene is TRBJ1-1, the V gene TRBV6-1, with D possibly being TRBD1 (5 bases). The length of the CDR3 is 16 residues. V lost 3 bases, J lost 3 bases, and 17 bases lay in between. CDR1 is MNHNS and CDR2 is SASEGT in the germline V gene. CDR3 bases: TGTGCCAGCAGTGAGGGCGGGGGTCGAGGGGACACTGAAGCTTTCTTT. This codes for CASSEGGGRGDTEAFF.

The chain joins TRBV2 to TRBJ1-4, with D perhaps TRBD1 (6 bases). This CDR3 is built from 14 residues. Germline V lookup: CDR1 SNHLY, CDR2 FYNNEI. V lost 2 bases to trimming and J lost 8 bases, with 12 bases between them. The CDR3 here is CASSESRGGEKLFF. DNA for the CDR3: TGTGCCAGCAGTGAATCCAGGGGTGGGGAAAAACTGTTTTTT. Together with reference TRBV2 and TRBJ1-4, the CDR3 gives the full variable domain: EPEVTQTPSHQVTQMGQEVILRCVPISNHLYFYWYRQILGQKVEFLVSFYNNEISEKSEIFDDQFSVERPDGSNFTLKIRSTKLEDSAMYFCASSESRGGEKLFFGSGTQLSVL.

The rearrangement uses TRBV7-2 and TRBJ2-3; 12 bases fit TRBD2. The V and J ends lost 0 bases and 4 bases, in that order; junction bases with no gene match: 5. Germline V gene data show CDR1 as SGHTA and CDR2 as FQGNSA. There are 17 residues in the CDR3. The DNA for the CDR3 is TGTGCCAGCAGCTTAGCCCCTAGCGGGGGGGCCGCAGATACGCAGTATTTT. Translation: CASSLAPSGGAADTQYF.

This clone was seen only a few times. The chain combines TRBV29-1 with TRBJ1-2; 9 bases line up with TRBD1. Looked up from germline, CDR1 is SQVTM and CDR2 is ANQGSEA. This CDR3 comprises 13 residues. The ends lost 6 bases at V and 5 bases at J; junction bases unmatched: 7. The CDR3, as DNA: TGCAGCGTCCTCGGGACAGGGAAATATGGCTACACCTTC. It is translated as CSVLGTGKYGYTF. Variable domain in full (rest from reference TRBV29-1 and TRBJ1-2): SAVISQKPSRDICQRGTSLTIQCQVDSQVTMMFWYRQQPGQSLTLIATANQGSEATYESGFVIDKFPISRPNLTFSTLTVSNMSPEDSSIYLCSVLGTGKYGYTFGSGTRLTVV.

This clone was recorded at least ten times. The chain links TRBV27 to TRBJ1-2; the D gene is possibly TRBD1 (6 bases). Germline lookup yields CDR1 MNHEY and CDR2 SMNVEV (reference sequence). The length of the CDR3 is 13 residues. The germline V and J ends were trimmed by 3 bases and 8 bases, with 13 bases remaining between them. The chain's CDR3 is CASSLGHGSGYTF. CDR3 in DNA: TGTGCCAGCAGTTTGGGACACGGATCCGGCTACACCTTC.

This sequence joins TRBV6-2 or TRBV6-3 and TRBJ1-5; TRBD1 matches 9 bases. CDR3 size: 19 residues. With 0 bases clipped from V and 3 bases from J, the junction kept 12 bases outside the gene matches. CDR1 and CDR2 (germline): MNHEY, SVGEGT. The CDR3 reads CASSYSIRGTGFYNQPQHF. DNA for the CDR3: TGTGCCAGCAGTTACTCAATTAGAGGGACAGGGTTCTACAATCAGCCCCAGCATTTT.

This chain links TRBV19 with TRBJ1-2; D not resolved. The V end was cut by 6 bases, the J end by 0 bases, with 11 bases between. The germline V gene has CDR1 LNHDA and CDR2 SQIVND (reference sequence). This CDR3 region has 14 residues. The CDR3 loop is CASSLEHSNYGYTF. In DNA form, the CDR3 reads TGTGCCAGTAGCTTGGAGCACTCTAACTATGGCTACACCTTC.

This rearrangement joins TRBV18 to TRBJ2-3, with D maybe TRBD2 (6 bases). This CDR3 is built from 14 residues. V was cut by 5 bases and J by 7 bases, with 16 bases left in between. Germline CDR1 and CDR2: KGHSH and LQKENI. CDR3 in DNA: TGTGCCAGCTCAGGGGACTGGCTCGGTTATACGCAGTATTTT. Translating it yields CASSGDWLGYTQYF. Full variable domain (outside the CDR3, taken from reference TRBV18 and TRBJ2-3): NAGVMQNPRHLVRRRGQEARLRCSPMKGHSHVYWYRQLPEEGLKFMVYLQKENIIDESGMPKERFSAEFPKEGPSILRIQQVVRGDSAAYFCASSGDWLGYTQYFGPGTRLTVL.

As DNA, the CDR3 is TGTGCCAGCAGCCCCTCCGGGACTTCGGTCCATGAGCAGTTCTTC. Translating it yields CASSPSGTSVHEQFF. J is TRBJ2-1 and V is TRBV9, with D maybe TRBD2 (6 bases). V was clipped by 4 bases and J by 8 bases, with 19 bases between them. The CDR3 is made up of 15 amino acids. Germline loops: CDR1 SGDLS, CDR2 YYNGEE.

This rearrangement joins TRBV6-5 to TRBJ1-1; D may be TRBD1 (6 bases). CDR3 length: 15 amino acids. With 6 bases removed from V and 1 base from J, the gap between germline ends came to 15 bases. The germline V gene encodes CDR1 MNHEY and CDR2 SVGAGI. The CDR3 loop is CASRSNRAGNTEAFF. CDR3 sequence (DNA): TGTGCCAGCAGAAGTAACAGGGCGGGGAACACTGAAGCTTTCTTT.

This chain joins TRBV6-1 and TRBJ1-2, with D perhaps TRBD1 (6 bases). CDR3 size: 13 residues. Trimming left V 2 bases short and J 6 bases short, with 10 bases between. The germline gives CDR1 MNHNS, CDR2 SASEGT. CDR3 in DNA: TGTGCCAGCAGTGAAAACAGGGTTAATGGCTACACCTTC. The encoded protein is CASSENRVNGYTF.

The CDR3 sequence is CASKPGTGPGNTIYF. The CDR3 DNA reads TGTGCCAGCAAACCCGGGACAGGGCCCGGAAACACCATATATTTT. The chain has TRBV2 and TRBJ1-3, with 9 nucleotides matching TRBD1. Germline V lookup: CDR1 SNHLY, CDR2 FYNNEI. The CDR3 sequence is 15 residues long. V gave up 7 bases and J gave up 4 bases; unmatched junction bases: 8.

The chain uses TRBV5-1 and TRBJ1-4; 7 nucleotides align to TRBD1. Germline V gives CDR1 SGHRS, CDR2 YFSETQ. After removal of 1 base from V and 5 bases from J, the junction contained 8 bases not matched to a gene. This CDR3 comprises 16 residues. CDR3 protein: CASSLNPGQSNEKLFF. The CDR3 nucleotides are TGCGCCAGCAGCTTGAACCCGGGACAGAGCAATGAAAAACTGTTTTTT.

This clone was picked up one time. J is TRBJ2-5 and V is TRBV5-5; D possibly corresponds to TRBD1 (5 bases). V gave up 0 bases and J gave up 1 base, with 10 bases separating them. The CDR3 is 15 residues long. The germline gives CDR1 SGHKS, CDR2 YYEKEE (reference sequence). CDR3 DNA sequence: TGTGCCAGCAGCTTGGGACAGATCTTCCAAGAGACCCAGTACTTC. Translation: CASSLGQIFQETQYF. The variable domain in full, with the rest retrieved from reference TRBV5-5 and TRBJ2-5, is DAGVTQSPTHLIKTRGQQVTLRCSPISGHKSVSWYQQVLGQGPQFIFQYYEKEERGRGNFPDRFSARQFPNYSSELNVNALLLGDSALYLCASSLGQIFQETQYFGPGTRLLVL.